Presented here are 10 T cell receptor beta chains from one specimen sequenced in a study of blood T cell repertoires in COVID-19. The protocol was immunoSEQ multiplex PCR, while the TCRdb copy is restricted to in-frame clones and leaves out a portion. This table has about 57,000 clones, around three quarters appearing once. The sample consisted of peripheral blood. Receptor source: a human donor in a cohort sampled during active COVID-19.

This clone was counted once. As DNA, the CDR3 is TGTGCCAGCAACTCCCCTGCGGGAGCCCTCTACGAGCAGTACTTC. It translates to CASNSPAGALYEQYF. The V call is TRBV11-2, the J call TRBJ2-7, with TRBD2 identical over 7 bases. The V and J ends lost 7 bases and 3 bases, in that order; junction bases with no gene match: 12. CDR3 size: 15 residues. Germline V gene data show CDR1 as SGHAT and CDR2 as FQNNGV.

The chain couples TRBV2 to TRBJ1-4; D might be TRBD1 (6 bases). V was pared by 2 bases and J by 8 bases, with 15 bases between. Germline CDR1 is SNHLY and CDR2 is FYNNEI. The CDR3 sequence is 15 residues long. The DNA of the CDR3 is TGTGCCAGCAGTGAAACCACAGGGAGGGGAGAAAAACTGTTTTTT. Amino acids: CASSETTGRGEKLFF.

The CDR3 sequence: CASSLTGGSDGYTF. The DNA of the CDR3 is TGTGCCAGCAGCTTAACAGGAGGGAGCGATGGCTACACCTTC. The chain uses TRBV7-3 and TRBJ1-2; D gene unclear. Germline loops: CDR1 SGHTA, CDR2 FQGTGA. The CDR3 consists of 14 residues. The V end lost 0 bases, the J end lost 6 bases, and 11 bases lay between the germline ends. The full variable domain, with the rest looked up from reference TRBV7-3 and TRBJ1-2, is GAGVSQTPSNKVTEKGKYVELRCDPISGHTALYWYRQSLGQGPEFLIYFQGTGAADDSGLPNDRFFAVRPEGSVSTLKIQRTERGDSAVYLCASSLTGGSDGYTFGSGTRLTVV.

The J gene is TRBJ1-2, the V gene TRBV12-3 or TRBV12-4; the D gene is possibly TRBD1 (6 bases). The length of the CDR3 is 12 residues. The V and J ends lost 6 bases and 9 bases respectively, with 14 bases between them. CDR3 sequence reads: CASSQGIDSYTF. CDR3 nucleotides: TGTGCCAGCAGCCAGGGGATTGATAGCTACACCTTC.

This clone was observed a handful of times. The rearrangement links TRBV11-3 to TRBJ1-2, with D possibly TRBD1 on 6 matching bases. This CDR3 spans 13 amino acids. With 4 bases removed from V and 5 bases from J, the gap between germline ends came to 11 bases. Germline V gene data show CDR1 as SGHNT and CDR2 as YENEEA. The CDR3 DNA is TGTGCCAGCAGCTCCACAGGGACGTATGGCTACACCTTC. Protein sequence: CASSSTGTYGYTF.

The V and J genes are TRBV7-2 and TRBJ1-5, with D possibly TRBD1 on 5 matching bases. CDR1 and CDR2 (germline): SGHTA, FQGNSA. Trimming removed 5 bases from V and 0 bases from J, with 8 bases in between. The length of the CDR3 is 14 residues. CDR3: CASSPGLSNQPQHF. The CDR3 nucleotides read TGTGCCAGCAGCCCGGGACTTAGCAATCAGCCCCAGCATTTT.

The chain recombines TRBV6-5 with TRBJ2-5; 9 bases are shared with TRBD1. The germline V gene has CDR1 MNHEY and CDR2 SVGAGI. The CDR3 covers 14 residues. After removal of 5 bases from V and 11 bases from J, the junction contained 12 bases not matched to a gene. CDR3: CASSPKTGGVSQYF. CDR3 coding DNA: TGTGCCAGCAGTCCTAAAACAGGGGGCGTCTCTCAGTACTTC.

The genes are TRBV6-5 and TRBJ2-3; possible D gene TRBD2, 6 bases. CDR3 length: 15 residues. CDR1 and CDR2 from the germline V gene are MNHEY and SVGAGI. V lost 6 bases and J lost 0, with 13 bases in between. For the CDR3, the DNA is TGTGCCAGCAGCCTCAGACTAGGGAGCACAGATACGCAGTATTTT. It translates to CASSLRLGSTDTQYF.

The chain carries TRBV18 and TRBJ1-1, with 7 bases fitting TRBD1. Germline V gives CDR1 KGHSH, CDR2 LQKENI. V was clipped by 4 bases and J by 4 bases; unmatched bases: 6. CDR3 size: 14 residues. CDR3 DNA sequence: TGTGCCAGCTCACGCACAGGGGACGGCACTGAAGCTTTCTTT. The encoded protein is CASSRTGDGTEAFF.

In its sample, this clone was seen once. The J gene is TRBJ2-5, the V gene TRBV12-3 or TRBV12-4; the D gene is possibly TRBD1 (6 bases). The V end lost 2 bases, the J end lost 4 bases, and 8 bases lay between the germline ends. The CDR3 spans 13 residues. The CDR3 DNA sequence: TGTGCCAGCAGTTTATGGGGGCCAGAGACCCAGTACTTC. It codes for CASSLWGPETQYF.